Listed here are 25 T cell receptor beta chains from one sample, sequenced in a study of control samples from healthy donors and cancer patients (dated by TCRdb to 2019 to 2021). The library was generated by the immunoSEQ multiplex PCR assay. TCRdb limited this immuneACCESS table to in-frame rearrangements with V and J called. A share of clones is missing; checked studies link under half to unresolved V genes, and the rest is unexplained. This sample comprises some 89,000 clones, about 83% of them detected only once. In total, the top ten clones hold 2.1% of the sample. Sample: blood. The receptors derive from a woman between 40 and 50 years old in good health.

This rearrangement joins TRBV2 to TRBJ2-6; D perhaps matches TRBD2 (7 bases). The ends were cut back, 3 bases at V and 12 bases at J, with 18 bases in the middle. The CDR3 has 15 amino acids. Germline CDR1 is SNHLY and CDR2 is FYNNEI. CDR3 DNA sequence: TGTGCCAGCAGTGAGGGGTCGGGGGGCCCCGTCGTCCTGACTTTC. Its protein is CASSEGSGGPVVLTF.

CDR3 nucleotide sequence: TGTGCCAGTAGTGACGACAGGGAAGGAACTGAAGCTTTCTTT. Its translation is CASSDDREGTEAFF. The J gene is TRBJ1-1, the V gene TRBV19; 7 bases fit TRBD1. Per germline, CDR1 LNHDA and CDR2 SQIVND (reference sequence). V was clipped by 5 bases and J by 5 bases; unmatched bases: 8. This CDR3 has 14 residues.

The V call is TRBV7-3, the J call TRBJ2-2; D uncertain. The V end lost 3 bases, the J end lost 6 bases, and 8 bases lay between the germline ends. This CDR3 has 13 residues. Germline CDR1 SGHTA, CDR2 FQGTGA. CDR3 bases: TGTGCCAGCAGCTTCCAAGGATCCGGGGAGCTGTTTTTT. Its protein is CASSFQGSGELFF.

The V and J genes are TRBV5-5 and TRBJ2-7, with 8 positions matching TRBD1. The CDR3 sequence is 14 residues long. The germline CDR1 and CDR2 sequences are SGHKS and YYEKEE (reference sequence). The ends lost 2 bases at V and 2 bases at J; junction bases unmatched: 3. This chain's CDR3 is CASSFPQGAYEQYF. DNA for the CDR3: TGTGCCAGCAGCTTCCCACAGGGGGCCTACGAGCAGTACTTC.

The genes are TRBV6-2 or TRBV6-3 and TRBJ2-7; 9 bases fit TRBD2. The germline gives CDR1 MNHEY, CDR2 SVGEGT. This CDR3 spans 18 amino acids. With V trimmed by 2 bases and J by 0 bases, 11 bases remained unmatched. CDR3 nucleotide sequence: TGTGCCAGCAGTTACCCACTCGATCGCGGGGGGGACTCCTACGAGCAGTACTTC. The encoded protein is CASSYPLDRGGDSYEQYF.

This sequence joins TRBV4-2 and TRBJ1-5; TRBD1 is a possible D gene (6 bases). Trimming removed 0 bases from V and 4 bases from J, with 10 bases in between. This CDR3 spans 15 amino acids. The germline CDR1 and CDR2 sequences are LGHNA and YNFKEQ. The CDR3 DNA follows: TGTGCCAGCAGCCAAGACGGGACACAGAATCAGCCCCAGCATTTT. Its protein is CASSQDGTQNQPQHF.

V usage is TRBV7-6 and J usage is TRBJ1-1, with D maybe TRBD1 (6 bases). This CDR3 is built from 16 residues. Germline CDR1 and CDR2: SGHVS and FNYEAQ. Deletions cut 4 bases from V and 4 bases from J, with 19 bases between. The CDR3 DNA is TGTGCCAGCAGCTCAGGCAGGGGCCTGGGGGCCACTGAAGCTTTCTTT. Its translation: CASSSGRGLGATEAFF.

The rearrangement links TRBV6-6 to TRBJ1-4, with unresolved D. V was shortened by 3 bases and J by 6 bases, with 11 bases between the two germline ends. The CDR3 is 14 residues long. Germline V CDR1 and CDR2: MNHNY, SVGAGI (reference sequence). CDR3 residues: CASSYLGSYEKLFF. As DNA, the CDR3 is TGTGCCAGCAGTTATTTGGGGTCTTATGAAAAACTGTTTTTT.

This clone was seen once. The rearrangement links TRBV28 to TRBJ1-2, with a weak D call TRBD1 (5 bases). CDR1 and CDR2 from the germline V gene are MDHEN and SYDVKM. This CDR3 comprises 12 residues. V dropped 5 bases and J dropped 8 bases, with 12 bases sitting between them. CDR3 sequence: CASSTGQEGYTF. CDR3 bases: TGTGCCAGCAGTACAGGCCAGGAGGGCTACACCTTC.

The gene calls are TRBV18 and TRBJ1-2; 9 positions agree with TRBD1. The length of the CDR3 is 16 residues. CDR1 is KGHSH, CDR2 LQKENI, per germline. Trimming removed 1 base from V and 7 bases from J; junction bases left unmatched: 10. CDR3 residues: CASSPQGTGTEAGYTF. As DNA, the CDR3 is TGTGCCAGCTCACCACAGGGGACAGGGACCGAGGCTGGCTACACCTTC.

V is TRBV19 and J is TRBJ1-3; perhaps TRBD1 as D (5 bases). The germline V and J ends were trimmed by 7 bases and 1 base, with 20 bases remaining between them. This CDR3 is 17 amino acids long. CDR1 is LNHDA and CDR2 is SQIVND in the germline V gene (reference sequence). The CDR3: CASTKSGQGSSGNTIYF. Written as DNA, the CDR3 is TGTGCCAGTACTAAAAGCGGGCAGGGAAGTTCTGGAAACACCATATATTTT.

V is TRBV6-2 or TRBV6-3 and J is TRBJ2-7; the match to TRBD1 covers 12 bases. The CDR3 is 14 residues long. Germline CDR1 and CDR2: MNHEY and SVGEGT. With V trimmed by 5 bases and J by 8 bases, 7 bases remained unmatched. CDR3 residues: CASSRRDRGPQQYF. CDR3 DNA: TGTGCCAGCAGTCGCCGGGACAGGGGGCCACAGCAGTACTTC.

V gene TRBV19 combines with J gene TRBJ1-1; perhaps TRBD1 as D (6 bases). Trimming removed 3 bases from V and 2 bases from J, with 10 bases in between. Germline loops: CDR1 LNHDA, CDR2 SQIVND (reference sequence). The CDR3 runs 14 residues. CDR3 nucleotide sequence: TGTGCCAGTAGTATGCAGGGGAGAAACACTGAAGCTTTCTTT. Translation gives CASSMQGRNTEAFF.

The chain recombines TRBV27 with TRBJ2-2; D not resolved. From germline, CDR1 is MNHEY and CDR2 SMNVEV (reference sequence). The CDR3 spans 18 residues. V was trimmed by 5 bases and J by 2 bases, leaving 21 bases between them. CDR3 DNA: TGTGCCAGCAGTCCAAAGTTCCCCGGACGCATTAACACCGGGGAGCTGTTTTTT. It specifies CASSPKFPGRINTGELFF.

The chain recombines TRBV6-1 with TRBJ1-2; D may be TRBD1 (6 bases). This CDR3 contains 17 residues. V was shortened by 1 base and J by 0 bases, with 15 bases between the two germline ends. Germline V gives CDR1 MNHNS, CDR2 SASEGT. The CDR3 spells CASSEGVGGPSNYGYTF. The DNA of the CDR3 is TGTGCCAGCAGTGAAGGGGTAGGGGGACCTTCTAACTATGGCTACACCTTC.

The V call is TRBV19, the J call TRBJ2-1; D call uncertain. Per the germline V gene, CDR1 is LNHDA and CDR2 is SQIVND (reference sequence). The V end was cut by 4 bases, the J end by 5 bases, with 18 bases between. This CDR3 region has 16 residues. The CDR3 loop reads CASSTGRTTMNNEQFF. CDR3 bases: TGTGCCAGTAGTACAGGACGGACCACGATGAACAATGAGCAGTTCTTC.

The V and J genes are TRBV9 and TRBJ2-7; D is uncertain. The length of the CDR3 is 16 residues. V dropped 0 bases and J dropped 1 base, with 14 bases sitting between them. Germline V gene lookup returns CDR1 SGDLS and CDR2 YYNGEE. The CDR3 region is CASSVGPQRGSYEQYF. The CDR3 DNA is TGTGCCAGCAGCGTAGGCCCTCAAAGAGGTTCCTACGAGCAGTACTTC.

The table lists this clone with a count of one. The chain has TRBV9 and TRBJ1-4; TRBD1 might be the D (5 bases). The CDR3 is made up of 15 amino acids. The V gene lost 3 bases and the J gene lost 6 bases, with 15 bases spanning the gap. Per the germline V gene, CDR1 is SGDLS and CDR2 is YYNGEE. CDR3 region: CASSGGAVEDEKLFF. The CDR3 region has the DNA TGTGCCAGCAGCGGAGGGGCGGTAGAAGATGAAAAACTGTTTTTT.

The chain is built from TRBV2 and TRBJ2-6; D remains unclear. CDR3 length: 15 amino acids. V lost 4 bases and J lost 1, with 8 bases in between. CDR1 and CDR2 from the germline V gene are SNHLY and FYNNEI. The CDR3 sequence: CASSGRVSGANVLTF. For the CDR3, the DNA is TGTGCCAGCAGTGGTAGGGTGTCTGGGGCCAACGTCCTGACTTTC.

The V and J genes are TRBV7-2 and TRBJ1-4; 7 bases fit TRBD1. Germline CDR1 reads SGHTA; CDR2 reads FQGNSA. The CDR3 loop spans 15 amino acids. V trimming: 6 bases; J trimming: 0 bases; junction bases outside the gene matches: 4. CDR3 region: CASSRQGATNEKLFF. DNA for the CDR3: TGTGCCAGCAGTCGACAGGGTGCAACTAATGAAAAACTGTTTTTT.

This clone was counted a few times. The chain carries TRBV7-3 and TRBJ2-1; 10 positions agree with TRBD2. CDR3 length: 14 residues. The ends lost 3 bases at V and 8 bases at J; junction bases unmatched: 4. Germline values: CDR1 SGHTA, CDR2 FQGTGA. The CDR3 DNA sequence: TGTGCCAGCAGCTTGGGGACTAGCGAGGATGAGCAGTTCTTC. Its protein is CASSLGTSEDEQFF.

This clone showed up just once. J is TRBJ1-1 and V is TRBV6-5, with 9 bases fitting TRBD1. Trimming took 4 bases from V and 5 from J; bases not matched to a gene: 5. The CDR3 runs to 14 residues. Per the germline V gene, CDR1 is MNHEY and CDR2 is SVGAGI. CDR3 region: CASSFRDRATEAFF. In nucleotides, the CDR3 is TGTGCCAGCAGTTTCCGGGACAGGGCGACTGAAGCTTTCTTT.

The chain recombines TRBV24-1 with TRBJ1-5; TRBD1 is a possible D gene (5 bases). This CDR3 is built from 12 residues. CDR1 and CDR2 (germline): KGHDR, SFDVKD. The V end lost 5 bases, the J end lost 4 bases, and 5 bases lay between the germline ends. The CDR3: CATSGGNQPQHF. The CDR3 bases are TGTGCCACCAGTGGGGGGAATCAGCCCCAGCATTTT.

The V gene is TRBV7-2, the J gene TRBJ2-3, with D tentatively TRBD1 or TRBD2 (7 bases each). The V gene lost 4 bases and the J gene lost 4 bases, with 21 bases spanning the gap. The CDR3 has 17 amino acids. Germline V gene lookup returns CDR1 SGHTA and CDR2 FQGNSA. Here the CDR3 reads CASSYLSGGGMPDTQYF. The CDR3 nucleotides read TGTGCCAGCAGCTACCTTTCAGGGGGGGGCATGCCAGATACGCAGTATTTT.

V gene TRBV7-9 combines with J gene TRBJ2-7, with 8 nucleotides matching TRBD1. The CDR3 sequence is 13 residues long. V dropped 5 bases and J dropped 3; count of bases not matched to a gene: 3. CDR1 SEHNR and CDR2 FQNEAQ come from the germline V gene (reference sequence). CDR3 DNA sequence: TGTGCCAGCAGCAGACAGGGGAACTACGAGCAGTACTTC. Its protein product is CASSRQGNYEQYF. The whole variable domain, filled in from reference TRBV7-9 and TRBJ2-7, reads DTGVSQNPRHKITKRGQNVTFRCDPISEHNRLYWYRQTLGQGPEFLTYFQNEAQLEKSRLLSDRFSAERPKGSFSTLEIQRTEQGDSAMYLCASSRQGNYEQYFGPGTRLTVT.